These T cell receptor beta chains were read from a single sample in a study of Ad26.COV2.S vaccination and SARS-CoV-2 variants. Generated by immunoSEQ multiplex PCR, the TCRdb table keeps only in-frame clones and is missing some. The sample comprises about 350,000 clones, about 91% of which are singletons, and 3% to 4% rests with the top ten. Sequences were derived from peripheral blood, sampled after recovery from COVID-19. Source of these receptors: a human donor who had recovered from COVID-19. Each CDR3 is given with its conserved first and last residue. D genes are given only for firm matches. A clone size is listed for some rows: how often the clone was seen (once, few, many), or a class if it is expanded.

TRBJ1-1,TRBV24-1,-,-,TGTGACGGAGGATCTCACCAGGTGAACACTGAAGCTTTCTTT,CDGGSHQVNTEAFF
TRBJ2-2,TRBV5-4,-,-,TGTGCCAGCAGCCCCGGGACACCGAACACCGGGGAGCTGTTTTTT,CASSPGTPNTGELFF
TRBJ2-3,TRBV20-1,-,-,TGCAGTGCGGACGGCACAGATACGCAGTATTTT,CSADGTDTQYF
TRBJ2-7,TRBV2,-,once,TGTGCCAGCAGTGCTCCCGGGACTCAAGGATACGAGCAGTACTTC,CASSAPGTQGYEQYF
TRBJ1-5,TRBV10-3,-,once,TGTGCCATCAGTGAGGAGACAGTAAATCAGCCCCAGCATTTT,CAISEETVNQPQHF
TRBJ2-7,TRBV29-1,-,-,TGCAGCGTGACGGGAGCACTCTCCTACGAGCAGTACTTC,CSVTGALSYEQYF
TRBJ1-2,TRBV6-4,TRBD1,-,TGTGCCAGCAGTGACACTAGGACAGGGGGCTACACCTTC,CASSDTRTGGYTF
TRBJ2-5,TRBV2,-,-,TGTGCCAGCAATCCCGGGACTCCAATACAAGAGACCCAGTACTTC,CASNPGTPIQETQYF
TRBJ2-2,TRBV9,-,-,TGTGCCAGCAGCGGAAAAGTTGGCGAGAACACCGGGGAGCTGTTTTTT,CASSGKVGENTGELFF
TRBJ1-1,TRBV9,TRBD1,-,TGTGCCAGCAGCGTCGCGGGGCAGGGGGCCCCTGAAGCTTTCTTT,CASSVAGQGAPEAFF
TRBJ1-6,TRBV7-8,TRBD1,-,TGTGCCAGCAGCTTAGCCCGACAGGGGAATTCACCCCTCCACTTT,CASSLARQGNSPLHF
TRBJ1-1,TRBV6-5,-,-,TGTGCCAGCAGTTACAGATCCGTGAACACTGAAGCTTTCTTT,CASSYRSVNTEAFF
TRBJ1-1,TRBV4-1,TRBD1,-,TGCGCCAGCAGCCAAGGGCAGGGGGCTACTGAAGCTTTCTTT,CASSQGQGATEAFF